This T cell receptor (beta chain) was retrieved from a study of T cells in Graves' hyperthyroidism and ophthalmopathy. Notes on the study in general: In the blood, most expanded thyroid clonotypes above 0.001 appeared as well. A 13 V-J signature model discriminated ophthalmopathy versus stable hyperthyroidism.

For the diagnoses, clinical symptoms, serum thyroxine and TRAb, thyroid ultrasound and orbital computed tomography were used. Comment on this clonotype: Its cognate antigen is unknown.

V was cut by 0 bases and J by 6 bases, with 7 bases left in between. Germline V gives CDR1 ENHRY, CDR2 SYGVKD. The CDR3 length is 13 residues. Amplification of TCR beta CDR3 regions used RNA as the template. The primer set for the first-round RT-PCR of the TCR CDR3 was HTBI. TCRdb re-analysed the multiplex PCR reads in MiXCR, keeping a single row per CDR3 protein. This repertoire shows roughly 500,000 distinct CDR3 sequences, roughly 46% found once; its top ten account for roughly 20%. The material sequenced was peripheral blood or thyroid tissue (not recorded which). This TCR came from an adult woman with Graves' disease, either hyperthyroidism or ophthalmopathy (not recorded which). This chain connects TRBV10-3 to TRBJ2-3; D not resolved. CDR3 coding DNA: TGTGCCATCAGTGAGTCAAGGCGGGATACGCAGTATTTT. It encodes CAISESRRDTQYF.